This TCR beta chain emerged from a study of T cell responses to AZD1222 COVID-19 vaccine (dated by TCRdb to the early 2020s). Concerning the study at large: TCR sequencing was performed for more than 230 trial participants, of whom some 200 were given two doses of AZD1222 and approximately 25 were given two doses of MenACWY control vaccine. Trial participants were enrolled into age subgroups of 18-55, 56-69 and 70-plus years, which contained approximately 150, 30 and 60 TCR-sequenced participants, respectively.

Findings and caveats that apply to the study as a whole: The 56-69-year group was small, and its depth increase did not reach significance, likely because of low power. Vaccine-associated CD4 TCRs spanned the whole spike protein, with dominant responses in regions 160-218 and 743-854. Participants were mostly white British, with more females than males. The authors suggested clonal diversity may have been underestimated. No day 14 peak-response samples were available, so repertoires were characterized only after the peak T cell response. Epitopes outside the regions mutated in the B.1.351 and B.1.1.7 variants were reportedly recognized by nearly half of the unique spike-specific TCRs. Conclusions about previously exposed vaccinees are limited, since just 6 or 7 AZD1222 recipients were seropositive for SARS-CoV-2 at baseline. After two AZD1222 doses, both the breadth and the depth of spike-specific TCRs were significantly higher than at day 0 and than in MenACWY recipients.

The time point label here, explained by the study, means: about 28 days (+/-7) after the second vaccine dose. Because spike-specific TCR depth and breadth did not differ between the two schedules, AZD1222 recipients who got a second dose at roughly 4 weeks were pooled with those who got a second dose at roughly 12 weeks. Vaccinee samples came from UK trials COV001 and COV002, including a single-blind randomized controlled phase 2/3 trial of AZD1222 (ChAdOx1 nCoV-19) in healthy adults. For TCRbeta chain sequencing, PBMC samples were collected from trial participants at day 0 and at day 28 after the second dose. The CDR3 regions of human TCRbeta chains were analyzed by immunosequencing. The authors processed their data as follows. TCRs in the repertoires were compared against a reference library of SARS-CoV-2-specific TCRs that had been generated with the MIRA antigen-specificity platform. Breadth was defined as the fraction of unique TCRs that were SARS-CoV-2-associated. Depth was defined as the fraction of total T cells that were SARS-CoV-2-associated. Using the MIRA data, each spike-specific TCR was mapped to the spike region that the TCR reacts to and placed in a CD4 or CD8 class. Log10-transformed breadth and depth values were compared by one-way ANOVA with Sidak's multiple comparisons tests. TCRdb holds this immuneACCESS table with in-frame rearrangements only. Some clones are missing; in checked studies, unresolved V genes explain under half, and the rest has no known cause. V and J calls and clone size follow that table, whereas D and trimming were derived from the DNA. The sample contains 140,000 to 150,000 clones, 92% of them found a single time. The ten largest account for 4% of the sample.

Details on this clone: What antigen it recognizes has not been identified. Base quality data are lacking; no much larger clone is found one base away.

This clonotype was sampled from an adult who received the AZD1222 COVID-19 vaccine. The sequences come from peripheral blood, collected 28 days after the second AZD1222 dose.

The CDR3 region reads CASSQTGSPLHF. The bases are TGTGCCAGCAGCCAAACAGGTTCACCCCTCCACTTT. The receptor chain draws on TRBV5-8 and TRBJ1-6; D gene: possibly TRBD1, on 5 matching bases. Relative to germline, V is 4 bases shorter and J is 9 bases shorter, with 8 bases between their ends. There are 12 amino acids in the CDR3, from cysteine to phenylalanine inclusive. Only CDR3 DNA is held: 36 bases, read in frame from base 1. CDR1 and CDR2 are read off the germline V gene as SGHTS and YDEGEE.